This TCR beta chain is drawn from a study of blood T cells in healthy people across ages (dated by TCRdb to the mid-2010s). A note on the overall study: In model experiments, template switching captured roughly one uniquely barcoded TCR beta cDNA molecule for every two T cells. To avoid experimental bias, donors of different ages were spread randomly across the sequencing lanes. Two additional independent replicas of 1 million unique cDNA reads from the same blood draw were analyzed for two donors (one aged 18 to 30 and one aged 80 or older). The study measured age-related changes in TCR beta repertoire diversity using deep sequencing normalized with unique cDNA molecular identifiers. The donors were divided into four age groups: young (average roughly 15 years), middle-aged (over 35), aged (around 59) and long-lived (more than 75).

Overall results and qualifications from the work: A strong correlation was found between observed TCR beta diversity and the percentage of naive T cells measured by flow cytometry. Compared with the aged group, the long-lived group had more naive CD4+ T cells, fewer expanded clones and increased TCR diversity, a pattern suggesting age selection. As age increased, observed TCR beta diversity per million T cells dropped in a roughly linear way, and a significant reduction was already evident by age 40. Since profiling was done on bulk unsorted PBMCs, naive and antigen-experienced compartments could not be conclusively compared. Total diversity estimates from one million sequenced T cells were considered lower bounds and underestimates. Because the CMV infection status of the donors was unknown, age-related changes in expanded clonotypes may potentially have been confounded.

Libraries were constructed by 5' RACE. The run used an Illumina HiSeq 2500. A second PCR of 7 to 11 cycles was run with a J-beta primer mix and a sample-barcoded 5' primer. A unique molecular identifier was introduced onto each TCR beta cDNA molecule by a template-switch 5' adaptor carrying 12 random nucleotides. Each sample yielded at least 2.5 million CDR3-containing paired-end reads. First-strand cDNA was synthesized from all RNA with the Mint cDNA synthesis kit, primed by a TRBC-specific oligonucleotide. Following uracil-DNA glycosylase treatment, all cDNA underwent a first 18-cycle PCR with the universal primers M1SS and BC2_uni_R. Concerning the study's data processing: Normalization of each sample was performed by random selection of 1 million high-quality reads, each carrying a distinct molecular identifier. Instead of being binned into consensus sequences, reads that shared molecular identifiers were thrown out. CDR3 identification, clonotype clustering and error correction used MiTCR with a Q25 quality threshold and the strictest error-elimination algorithm. Lower-bound total TCR beta diversity was estimated with a nonparametric unseen species model using Euler transformation. The raw public reads went through TCRdb reprocessing: fastp at Q25, MiXCR clone calling, in-frame beta chains kept. CDR3 protein sequences are deduplicated, and each keeps its most common genes and DNA. Here the V and J calls rest on TCRdb's processing, not on the authors' analysis. The sample table contains about 1,400,000 distinct CDR3 sequences; only one count was recorded for 35% to 45% of them. 7.9% of the sample goes to the ten largest clones.

Concerning this clonotype: No antigen is known for it. Base-call qualities are not available, and no considerably larger clone is one nucleotide away.

Donors were 39 systemically healthy Caucasian individuals from Russia aged roughly 6 to 100 years. Each donor gave ten milliliters of peripheral blood, drawn into EDTA-treated Vacutainer tubes. Ficoll-Paque density-gradient centrifugation was used to isolate PBMCs, with at least 6 million obtained per sample. Total RNA was extracted from PBMCs with Trizol reagent, with at least 6 micrograms obtained per sample. For every donor, an aliquot of PBMCs went through flow cytometry to measure the percentages of naive CD45RAhigh/CD27high T cells. Sequenced input: blood. The receptor's source is a woman aged 18-29 years in good health.

The CDR3 has the sequence CASSYAVVYNEQYF. The DNA sequence is given as TGTGCCAGCAGTTACGCGGTAGTCTACAATGAGCAGTACTTC. This chain joins TRBV12-3 or TRBV12-4 to TRBJ2-1; confidence is insufficient to name the D gene. The J call may be wrong; the DNA end is better matched by TRBJ2-7. The CDR3 spans 14 residues, from the cysteine through the phenylalanine. The retained sequence is limited to the CDR3, 42 bases, with the frame set at the first base.